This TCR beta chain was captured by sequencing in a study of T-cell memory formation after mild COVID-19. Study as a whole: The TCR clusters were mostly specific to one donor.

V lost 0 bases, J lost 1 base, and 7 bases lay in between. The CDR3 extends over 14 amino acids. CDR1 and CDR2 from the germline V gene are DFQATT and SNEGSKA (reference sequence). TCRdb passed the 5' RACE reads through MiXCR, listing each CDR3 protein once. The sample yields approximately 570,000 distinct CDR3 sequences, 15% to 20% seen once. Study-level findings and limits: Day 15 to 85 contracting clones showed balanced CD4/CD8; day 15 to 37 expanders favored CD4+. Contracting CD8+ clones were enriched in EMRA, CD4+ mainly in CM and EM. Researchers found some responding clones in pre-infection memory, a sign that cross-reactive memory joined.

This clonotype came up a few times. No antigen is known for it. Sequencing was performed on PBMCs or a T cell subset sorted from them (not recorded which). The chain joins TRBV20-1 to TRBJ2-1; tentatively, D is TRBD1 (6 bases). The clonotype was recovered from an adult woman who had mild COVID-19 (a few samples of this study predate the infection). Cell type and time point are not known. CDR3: CSARDGQSYNEQFF. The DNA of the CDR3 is TGCAGTGCTAGAGATGGACAGTCCTACAATGAGCAGTTCTTC.